This TCR beta chain was found in a study of blood T cell repertoires in COVID-19. About the research overall: The analysed material was cDNA or gDNA that came from T cells, B-cell-depleted T cells, or PBMCs.

The CDR3 has 15 residues. Trimming at V came to 1 base and at J to 5 bases, leaving 3 bases not matched to a gene. CDR1 is MGHRA and CDR2 is YSYEKL in the germline V gene. Authors' data handling: Counts of nucleated cells, estimated from reference gene primer amplification, were obtained. The data were produced by immunoSEQ multiplex PCR, yet TCRdb's version contains in-frame clones alone and is incomplete. The V and J calls and clone size were taken over from that table, and D and trimming were inferred from the DNA. The sample contains about 170,000 clones, roughly 87% of which appear only once. V usage is TRBV4-1 and J usage is TRBJ2-7; 12 nucleotides align to TRBD1. Sequenced: PBMCs or T cells enriched from blood (not recorded which). The receptor was isolated from a woman aged 45 to 65 who had recovered from COVID-19. The CDR3, as DNA: TGCGCCAGCAGCCAAGCCGGGACAGGGGGCAACGAGCAGTACTTC. Its translation: CASSQAGTGGNEQYF.